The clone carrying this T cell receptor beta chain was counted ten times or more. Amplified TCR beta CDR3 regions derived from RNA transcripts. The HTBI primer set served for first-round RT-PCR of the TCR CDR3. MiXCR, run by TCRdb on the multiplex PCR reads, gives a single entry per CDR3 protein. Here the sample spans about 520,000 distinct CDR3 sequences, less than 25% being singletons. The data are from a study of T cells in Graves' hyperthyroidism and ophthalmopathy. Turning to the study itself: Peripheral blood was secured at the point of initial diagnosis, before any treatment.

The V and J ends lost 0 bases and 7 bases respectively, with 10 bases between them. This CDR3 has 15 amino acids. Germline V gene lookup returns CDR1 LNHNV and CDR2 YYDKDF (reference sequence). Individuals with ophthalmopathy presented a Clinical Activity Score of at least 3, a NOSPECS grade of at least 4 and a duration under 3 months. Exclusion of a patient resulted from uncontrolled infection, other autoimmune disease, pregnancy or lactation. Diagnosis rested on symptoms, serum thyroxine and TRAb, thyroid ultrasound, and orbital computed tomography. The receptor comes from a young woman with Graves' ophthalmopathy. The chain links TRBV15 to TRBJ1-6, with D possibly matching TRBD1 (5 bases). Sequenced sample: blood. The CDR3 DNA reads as TGTGCCACCAGCAGAGATCTGGCAGGGAATTCACCCCTCCACTTT. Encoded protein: CATSRDLAGNSPLHF.